This T cell receptor beta chain is from a study of cytomegalovirus exposure and HLA in healthy donors. This CDR3 is 14 amino acids long. V lost 7 bases to trimming and J lost 5 bases; unmatched junction nucleotides: 8. The germline V gene has CDR1 SNHLY and CDR2 FYNNEI. Both 60 Vbeta primers and 13 Jbeta primers went into the PCR. Some clones are missing from TCRdb's copy, which holds only in-frame ones; the method was immunoSEQ multiplex PCR. The sample has under 150,000 clones, around 73% seen once. The sequence was obtained from a woman aged 25 to 39 in good health and CMV-seropositive. The sequenced sample consisted of PBMCs. The V and J genes are TRBV2 and TRBJ1-1, with 9 bases lining up with TRBD1. This chain's CDR3 is CASIRDRERTEAFF. The CDR3, as DNA: TGTGCCAGCATTAGGGACAGGGAGAGAACTGAAGCTTTCTTT.